The TCR beta chain described here comes from a study of T-cell reconstitution after alpha-beta-depleted transplantation in children. Study-level results: Some patients owed their high day-60 TCRbeta diversity to surviving recipient T cells and thymic progenitors. From newly produced T cells came most of the T-cell counts and diversity one year after transplant. Where alpha-beta T cells came from about two months after transplant was reportedly several hundred expanded graft clones.

Trimming stripped 7 bases from V and 8 bases from J, with 18 bases between. This CDR3 is built from 14 residues. As to this clonotype: Its antigen is undetermined.

Unique molecular identifiers featured in how the TCRbeta library was prepared. TCRdb reprocessed the PCR reads with MiXCR, giving one entry per CDR3 protein. The data contain hundreds of thousands of distinct CDR3 sequences, 10% to 15% of them singletons. Sequencing used PBMCs, mostly from graft donor cells, obtained 360 days after TCRalphabeta/CD19-depleted stem cell transplant. The chain joins TRBV12-3 or TRBV12-4 to TRBJ2-1, with TRBD1 as a possible D gene (7 bases). The sequence was collected from a male patient under 18 who had a stem cell transplant for acute myeloid leukemia, so the T cells may come from the graft donor. DNA for the CDR3: TGTGCCAGCACCGCAGAGGCAGGGGGGCATGAGCAGTTCTTC. Its translation: CASTAEAGGHEQFF.